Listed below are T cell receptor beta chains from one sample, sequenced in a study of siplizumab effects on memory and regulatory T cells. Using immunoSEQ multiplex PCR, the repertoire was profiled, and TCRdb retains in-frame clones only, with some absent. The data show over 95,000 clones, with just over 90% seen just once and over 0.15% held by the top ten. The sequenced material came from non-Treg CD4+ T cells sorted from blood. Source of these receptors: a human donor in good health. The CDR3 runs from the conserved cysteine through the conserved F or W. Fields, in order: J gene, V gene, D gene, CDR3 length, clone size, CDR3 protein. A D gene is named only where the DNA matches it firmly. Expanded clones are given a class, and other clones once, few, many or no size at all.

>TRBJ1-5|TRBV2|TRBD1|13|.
CAGGTGGNQPQHF
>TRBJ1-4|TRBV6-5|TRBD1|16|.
CASSSPRTGPNEKLFF
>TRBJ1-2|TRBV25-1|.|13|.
CASSVPGAYGYTF
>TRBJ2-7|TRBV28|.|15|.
CASSLVGQRLYEQYF
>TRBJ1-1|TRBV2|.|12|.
CASRLAQTEAFF
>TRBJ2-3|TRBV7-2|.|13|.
CASSPDRWLAQYF
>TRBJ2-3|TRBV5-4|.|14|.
CASSLPSGTDTQYF
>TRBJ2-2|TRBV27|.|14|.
CASSLGGVTGELFF
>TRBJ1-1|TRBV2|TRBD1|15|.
CASSAQGVPNTEAFF
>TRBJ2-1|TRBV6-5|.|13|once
CASSYQASYEQFF
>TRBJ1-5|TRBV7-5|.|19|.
CVRSLVSRGRPSSNQPQHF
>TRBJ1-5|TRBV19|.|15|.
CASSTGRLGNQPQHF
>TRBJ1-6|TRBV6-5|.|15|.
CASRFDGTYNSPLHF